Detailed here is one T cell receptor (beta chain). Its antigen is undetermined. TCRdb's table, derived via immunoSEQ multiplex PCR, lists solely in-frame clones and lacks some. The data contain over 65,000 clones, 92% of them singletons. V lost 1 base, J lost 10 bases, and 2 bases stayed unmatched. This CDR3 is built from 14 residues. Germline V gene sequence: CDR1 SQVTM, CDR2 ANQGSEA. The data are from a study of OX40 agonist ivuxolimab in advanced cancers. Study-level findings and limits: The work left the antigen specificity of expanded peripheral T cells undetermined.

Material: CD4+ or CD8+ T cells sorted from blood, obtained in a trial of the OX40 agonist ivuxolimab. The clonotype originates from an adult with an advanced solid tumor such as melanoma, head and neck, liver or kidney cancer. This chain uses TRBV29-1 with TRBJ2-1, with 15 nucleotides matching TRBD2. CDR3 bases: TGCAGCGTTGAAGCGGGACTAGCGGGAGGAGAGCAGTTCTTC. It codes for CSVEAGLAGGEQFF.